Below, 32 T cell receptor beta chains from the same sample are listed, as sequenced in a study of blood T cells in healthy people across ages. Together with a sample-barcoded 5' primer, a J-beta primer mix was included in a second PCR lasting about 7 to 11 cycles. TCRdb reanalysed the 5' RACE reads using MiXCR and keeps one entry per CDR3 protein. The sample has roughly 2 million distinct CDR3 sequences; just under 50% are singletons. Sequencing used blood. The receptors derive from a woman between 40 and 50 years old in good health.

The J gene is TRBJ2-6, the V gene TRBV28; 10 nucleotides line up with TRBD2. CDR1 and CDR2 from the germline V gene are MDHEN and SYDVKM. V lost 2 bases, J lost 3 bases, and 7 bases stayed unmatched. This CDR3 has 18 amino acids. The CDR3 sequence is CASSLGKRGGFGANVLTF. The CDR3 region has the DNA TGTGCCAGCAGTTTAGGAAAGCGGGGGGGATTTGGGGCCAACGTCCTGACTTTC.

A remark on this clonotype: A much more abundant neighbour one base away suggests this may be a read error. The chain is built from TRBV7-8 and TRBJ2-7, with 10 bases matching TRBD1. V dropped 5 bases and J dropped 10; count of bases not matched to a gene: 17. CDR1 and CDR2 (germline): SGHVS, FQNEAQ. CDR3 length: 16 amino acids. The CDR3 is CASSTRQGAFRNTQYF. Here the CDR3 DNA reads TGTGCCAGCAGCACCCGACAGGGGGCCTTTAGGAACACTCAGTACTTC.

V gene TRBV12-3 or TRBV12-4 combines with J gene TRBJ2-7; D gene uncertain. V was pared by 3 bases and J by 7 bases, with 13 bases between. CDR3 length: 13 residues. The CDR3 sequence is CASSFKGDGEQYF. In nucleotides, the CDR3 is TGTGCCAGCAGTTTTAAGGGCGATGGGGAGCAGTACTTC.

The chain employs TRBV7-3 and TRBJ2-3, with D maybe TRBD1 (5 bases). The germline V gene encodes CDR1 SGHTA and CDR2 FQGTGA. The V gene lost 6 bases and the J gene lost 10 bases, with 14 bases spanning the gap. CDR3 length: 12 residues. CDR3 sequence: CASSSGFFPQYF. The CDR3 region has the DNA TGTGCCAGCAGTTCAGGGTTTTTTCCGCAGTATTTT.

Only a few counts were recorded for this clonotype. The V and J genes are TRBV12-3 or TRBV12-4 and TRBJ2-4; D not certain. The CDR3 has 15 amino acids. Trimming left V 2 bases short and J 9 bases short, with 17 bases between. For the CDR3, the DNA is TGTGCCAGCAGTTTAATAAAGGGTCTTAGTGGCATTCAGTACTTC. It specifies CASSLIKGLSGIQYF.

The CDR3 sequence is CASSPRGGRHYYEQYF. CDR3 bases: TGTGCCAGCAGCCCCCGCGGGGGTAGGCACTACTACGAGCAGTACTTC. The V and J genes are TRBV7-8 and TRBJ2-7; 7 positions agree with TRBD2. There are 16 residues in the CDR3. The germline gives CDR1 SGHVS, CDR2 FQNEAQ. V shed 5 bases and J 3 bases; nucleotides not matched to a gene: 13.

The CDR3 sequence is CASSQVRDRVISPLHF. The CDR3 DNA reads as TGTGCCAGCAGCCAAGTTCGGGACAGGGTCATTTCACCCCTCCACTTT. The chain uses TRBV4-2 and TRBJ1-6, with TRBD1 identical over 9 bases. Trimming removed 1 base from V and 9 bases from J; junction bases left unmatched: 7. CDR1 and CDR2 from the germline V gene are LGHNA and YNFKEQ. This CDR3 region has 16 residues.

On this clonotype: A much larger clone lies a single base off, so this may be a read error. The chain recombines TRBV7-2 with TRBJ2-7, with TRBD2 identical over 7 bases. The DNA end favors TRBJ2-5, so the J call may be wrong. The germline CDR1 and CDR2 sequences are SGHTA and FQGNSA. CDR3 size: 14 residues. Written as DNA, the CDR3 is TGTGCCAGCGGCTTAGCGGGTAGCGGGGAGACCCAGTACTTC. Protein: CASGLAGSGETQYF.

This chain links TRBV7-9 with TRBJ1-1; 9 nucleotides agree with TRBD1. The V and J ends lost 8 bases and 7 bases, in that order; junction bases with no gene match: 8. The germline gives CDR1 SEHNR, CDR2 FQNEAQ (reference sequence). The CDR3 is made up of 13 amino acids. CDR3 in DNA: TGTGCCAGCTCGACAGGGGGGCCCCTTGAAGCTTTCTTT. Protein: CASSTGGPLEAFF.

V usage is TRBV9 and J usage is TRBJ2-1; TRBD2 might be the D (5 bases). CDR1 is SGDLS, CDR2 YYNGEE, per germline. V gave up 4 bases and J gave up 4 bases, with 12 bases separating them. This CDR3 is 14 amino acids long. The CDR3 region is CASSPLAAYNEQFF. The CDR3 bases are TGTGCCAGCAGCCCGCTAGCCGCGTACAATGAGCAGTTCTTC. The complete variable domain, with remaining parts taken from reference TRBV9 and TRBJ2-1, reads DSGVTQTPKHLITATGQRVTLRCSPRSGDLSVYWYQQSLDQGLQFLIQYYNGEERAKGNILERFSAQQFPDLHSELNLSSLELGDSALYFCASSPLAAYNEQFFGPGTRLTVL.

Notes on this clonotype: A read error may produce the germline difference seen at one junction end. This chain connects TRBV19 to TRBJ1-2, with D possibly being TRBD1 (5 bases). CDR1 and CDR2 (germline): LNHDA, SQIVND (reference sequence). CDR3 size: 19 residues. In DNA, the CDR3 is TGCGCCAGTGCCGACTCCGCCCCACGTCCCGGGGGATTTAGCTATGGCTACACCTTC. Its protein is CASADSAPRPGGFSYGYTF.

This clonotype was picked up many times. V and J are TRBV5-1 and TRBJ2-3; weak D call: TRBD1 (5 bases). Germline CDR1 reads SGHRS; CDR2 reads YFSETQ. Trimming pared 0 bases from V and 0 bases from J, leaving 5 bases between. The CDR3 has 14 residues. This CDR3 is CASSLEGSTDTQYF. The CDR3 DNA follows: TGCGCCAGCAGCTTGGAGGGGAGCACAGATACGCAGTATTTT. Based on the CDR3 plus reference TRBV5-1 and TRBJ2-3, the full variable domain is KAGVTQTPRYLIKTRGQQVTLSCSPISGHRSVSWYQQTPGQGLQFLFEYFSETQRNKGNFPGRFSGRQFSNSRSEMNVSTLELGDSALYLCASSLEGSTDTQYFGPGTRLTVL.

In nucleotides, the CDR3 is TGTGCCAGCAGCCAAGGGACAGGGCGGGGTGGCTACACCTTC. It specifies CASSQGTGRGGYTF. The chain combines TRBV3-1 with TRBJ1-2; 8 nucleotides align to TRBD1. CDR1 and CDR2 from the germline V gene are LGHDT and YNNKEL (reference sequence). Germline trimming cut 1 base from V and 7 bases from J; bases unmatched to any gene: 5. The CDR3 is 14 residues long.

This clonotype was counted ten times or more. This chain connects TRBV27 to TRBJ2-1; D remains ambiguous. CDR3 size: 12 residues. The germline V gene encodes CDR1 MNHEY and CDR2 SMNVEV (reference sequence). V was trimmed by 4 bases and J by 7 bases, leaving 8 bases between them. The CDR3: CASSSDVNEQFF. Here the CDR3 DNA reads TGTGCCAGCAGTTCGGATGTTAATGAGCAGTTCTTC.

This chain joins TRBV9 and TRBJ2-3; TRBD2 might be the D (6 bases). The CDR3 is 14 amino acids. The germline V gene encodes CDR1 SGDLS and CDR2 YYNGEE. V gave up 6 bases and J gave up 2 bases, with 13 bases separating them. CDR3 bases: TGTGCCAGCACCCGGGACTCGATCACAGATACGCAGTATTTT. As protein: CASTRDSITDTQYF.

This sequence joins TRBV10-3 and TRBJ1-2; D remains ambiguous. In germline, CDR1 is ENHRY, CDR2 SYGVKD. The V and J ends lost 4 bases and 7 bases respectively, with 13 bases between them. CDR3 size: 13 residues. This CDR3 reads CAISGGHLRGYTF. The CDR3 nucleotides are TGTGCCATCAGTGGCGGCCATCTCCGTGGCTACACCTTC.

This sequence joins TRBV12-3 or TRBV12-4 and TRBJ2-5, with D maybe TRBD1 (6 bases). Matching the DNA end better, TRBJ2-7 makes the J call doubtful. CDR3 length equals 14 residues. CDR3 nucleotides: TGTGCCAGCAGTTTGCAACAGGGCGCCCACGAGCAGTACTTC. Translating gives CASSLQQGAHEQYF.

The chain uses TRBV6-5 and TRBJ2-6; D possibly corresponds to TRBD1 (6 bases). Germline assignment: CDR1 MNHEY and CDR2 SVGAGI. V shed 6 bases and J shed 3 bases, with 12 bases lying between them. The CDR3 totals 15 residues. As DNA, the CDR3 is TGTGCCAGCAGCTACAACAGGGATGGGGCCAACGTCCTGACTTTC. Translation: CASSYNRDGANVLTF.

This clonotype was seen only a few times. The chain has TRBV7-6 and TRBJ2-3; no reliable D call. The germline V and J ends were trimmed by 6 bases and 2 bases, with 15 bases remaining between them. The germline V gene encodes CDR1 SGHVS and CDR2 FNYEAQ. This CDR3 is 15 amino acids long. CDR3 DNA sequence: TGTGCCAGCAGTCCGAGAATCTCCACCACAGATACGCAGTATTTT. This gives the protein CASSPRISTTDTQYF.

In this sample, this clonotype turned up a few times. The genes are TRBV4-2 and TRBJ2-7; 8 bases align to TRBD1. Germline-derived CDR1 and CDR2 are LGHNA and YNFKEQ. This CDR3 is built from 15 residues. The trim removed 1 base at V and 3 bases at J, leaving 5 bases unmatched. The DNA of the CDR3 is TGTGCCAGCAGCCAAGCTGACAGGGGACACTACGAGCAGTACTTC. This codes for CASSQADRGHYEQYF.

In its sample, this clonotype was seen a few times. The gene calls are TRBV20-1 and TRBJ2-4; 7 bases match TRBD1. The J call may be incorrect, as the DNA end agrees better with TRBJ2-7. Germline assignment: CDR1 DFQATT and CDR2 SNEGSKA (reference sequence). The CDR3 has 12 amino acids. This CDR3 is CSVHHRGDEQYF. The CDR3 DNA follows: TGCAGTGTTCATCACAGGGGTGACGAGCAGTACTTC.

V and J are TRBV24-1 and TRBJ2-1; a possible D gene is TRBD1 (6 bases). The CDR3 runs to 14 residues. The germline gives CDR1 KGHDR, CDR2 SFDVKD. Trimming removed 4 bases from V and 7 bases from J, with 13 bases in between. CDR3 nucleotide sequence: TGTGCCACCAGTGACCCCCGCAGGGGAAATGAGCAGTTCTTC. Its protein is CATSDPRRGNEQFF.

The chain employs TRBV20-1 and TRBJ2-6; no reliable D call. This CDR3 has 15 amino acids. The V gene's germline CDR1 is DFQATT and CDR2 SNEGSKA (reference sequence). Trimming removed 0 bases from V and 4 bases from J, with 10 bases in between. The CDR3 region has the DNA TGCAGTGCTAGAGACCCCGCCGGCGGGGCCAACGTCCTGACTTTC. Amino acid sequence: CSARDPAGGANVLTF.

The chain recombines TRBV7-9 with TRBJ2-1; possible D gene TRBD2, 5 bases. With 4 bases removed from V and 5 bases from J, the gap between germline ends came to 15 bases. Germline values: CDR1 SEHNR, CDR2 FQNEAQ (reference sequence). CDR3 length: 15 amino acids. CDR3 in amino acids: CASSWTGNLNNEQFF. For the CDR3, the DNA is TGTGCCAGCAGCTGGACGGGGAATCTTAACAATGAGCAGTTCTTC.

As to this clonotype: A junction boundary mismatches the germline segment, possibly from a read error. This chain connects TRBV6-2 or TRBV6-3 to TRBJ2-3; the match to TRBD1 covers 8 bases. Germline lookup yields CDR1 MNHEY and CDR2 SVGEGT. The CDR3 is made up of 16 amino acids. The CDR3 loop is CASRRQGTTSSDTQYF. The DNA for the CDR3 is TGCGCCAGCAGGCGACAGGGGACCACCTCATCAGATACGCAGTATTTT.

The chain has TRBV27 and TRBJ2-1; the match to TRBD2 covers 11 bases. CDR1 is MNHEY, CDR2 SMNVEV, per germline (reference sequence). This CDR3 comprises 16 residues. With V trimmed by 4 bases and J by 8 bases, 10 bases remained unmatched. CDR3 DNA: TGTGCCAGCAGTTCGATTAGCGGGGGGGCCCTGGATGAGCAGTTCTTC. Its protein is CASSSISGGALDEQFF.

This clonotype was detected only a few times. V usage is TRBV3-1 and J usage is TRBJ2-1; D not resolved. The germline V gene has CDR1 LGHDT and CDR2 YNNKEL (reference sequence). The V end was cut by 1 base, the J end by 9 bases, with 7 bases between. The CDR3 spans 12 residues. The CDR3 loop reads CASSQVQSEQFF. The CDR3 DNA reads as TGTGCCAGCAGCCAAGTTCAGTCTGAGCAGTTCTTC.

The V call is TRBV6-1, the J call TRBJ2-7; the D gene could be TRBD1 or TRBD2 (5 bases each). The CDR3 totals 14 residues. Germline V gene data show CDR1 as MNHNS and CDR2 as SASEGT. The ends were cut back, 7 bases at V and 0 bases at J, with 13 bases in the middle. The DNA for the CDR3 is TGTGCCAGCACCCGGGACCCCCTCTCCTACGAGCAGTACTTC. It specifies CASTRDPLSYEQYF.

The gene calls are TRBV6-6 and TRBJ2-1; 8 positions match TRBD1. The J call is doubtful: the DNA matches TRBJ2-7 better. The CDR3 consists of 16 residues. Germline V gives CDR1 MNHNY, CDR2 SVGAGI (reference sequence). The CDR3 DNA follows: TGTGCCAGCAGTTGGCCACAGGGGGACCCCTACAATGAGCAGTACTTC. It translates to CASSWPQGDPYNEQYF.

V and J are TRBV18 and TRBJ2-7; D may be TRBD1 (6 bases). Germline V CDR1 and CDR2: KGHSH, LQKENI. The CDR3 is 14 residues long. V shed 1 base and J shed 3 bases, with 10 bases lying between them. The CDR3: CASSPQGDNYEQYF. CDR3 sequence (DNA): TGTGCCAGCTCACCACAAGGGGACAACTACGAGCAGTACTTC.

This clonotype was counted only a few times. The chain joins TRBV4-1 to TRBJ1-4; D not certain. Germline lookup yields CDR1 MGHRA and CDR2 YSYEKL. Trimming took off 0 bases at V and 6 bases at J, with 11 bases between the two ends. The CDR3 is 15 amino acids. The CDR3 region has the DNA TGCGCCAGCAGCCAAGAAGGGAGTTTGGATGAAAAACTGTTTTTT. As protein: CASSQEGSLDEKLFF.

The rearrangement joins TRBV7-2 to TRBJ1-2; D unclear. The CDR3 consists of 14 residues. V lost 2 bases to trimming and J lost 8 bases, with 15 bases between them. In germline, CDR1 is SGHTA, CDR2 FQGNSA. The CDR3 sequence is CASSLQTGPRGYTF. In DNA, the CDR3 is TGTGCCAGCAGCTTACAGACGGGCCCCCGAGGCTACACCTTC.